The source of this T cell receptor (beta chain) is a study of blood T cells in healthy people across ages. A second PCR, run for roughly 7 to 12 cycles, used a sample-barcoded 5' primer plus a J-beta primer mix. Every sample gave at least 2.5 million paired-end reads containing CDR3. TCRdb reprocessed the 5' RACE reads via MiXCR and lists one record per CDR3 protein. The data contain some 640,000 distinct CDR3 sequences, about 30% of them singletons. The germline V gene has CDR1 MDHEN and CDR2 SYDVKM. The CDR3 covers 17 residues. V gave up 2 bases and J gave up 4 bases, with 18 bases separating them. This clonotype has a handful of counts. Its antigen is currently unknown. Study-wide points: Getting older went along with TCR beta diversity per million T cells dropping roughly linearly.

This chain uses TRBV28 with TRBJ2-1; D might be TRBD2 (6 bases). This sequence was found in an elderly woman in good health. The sample taken for sequencing was blood. CDR3 loop: CASSLRGTGLIYNEQFF. The CDR3 bases are TGTGCCAGCAGTTTAAGGGGTACGGGACTGATTTACAATGAGCAGTTCTTC.